This is a list of T cell receptor beta chains from one sample in a study of T cells in Graves' hyperthyroidism and ophthalmopathy. TCRdb used MiXCR to reprocess the multiplex PCR reads, holding one entry per CDR3 protein. The sample shows some 800,000 distinct CDR3 sequences, 35% to 45% of them seen only once. The sequenced material came from blood. The receptors come from a man aged 18 to 30 with Graves' hyperthyroidism. Each CDR3 is given with its conserved first and last residue. Each record gives: J gene, clone size, D gene, V gene, CDR3 DNA, CDR3 protein. A D gene is named only where the DNA matches it firmly. Rows give clone size only sometimes, using once, few, many, or a class for an expanded clone.

TRBJ2-7	.	.	TRBV11-2	TGTGCCAGCAGCTTATGGGGGGGCGACTACGAGCAGTACTTC	CASSLWGGDYEQYF
TRBJ1-6	.	.	TRBV19	TGTGCCAGTAGGGTTCGGGAGCGATATTCACCCCTCCACTTT	CASRVRERYSPLHF
TRBJ2-5	.	TRBD2	TRBV9	TGTGCCAGCAGCGTAGATGGTAGCGGGGGCGAGACCCAGTACTTC	CASSVDGSGGETQYF
TRBJ1-2	.	.	TRBV10-3	TGTGCCATCAGAACACAGGGACGAAATGGCTACACCTTC	CAIRTQGRNGYTF
TRBJ2-2	many	.	TRBV20-1	TGCAGTGCCACCCCCGGGGGAACCGGGGAGCTGTTTTTT	CSATPGGTGELFF
TRBJ2-3	.	.	TRBV15	TGTGCCACCAGCAGACGGAGCGGGTTTGTTGATACGCAGTATTTT	CATSRRSGFVDTQYF
TRBJ2-7	.	.	TRBV4-1	TGCGCCAGCAGCCAACGGGACCTCCCACCCTACGAGCAGTACTTC	CASSQRDLPPYEQYF
TRBJ2-5	many	.	TRBV29-1	TGCAGCGGGTGGGCCAAGGAGACCCAGTACTTC	CSGWAKETQYF
TRBJ1-1	.	TRBD1	TRBV6-5	TGTGCCAGCAGTTTCGGGACAGTCACTGAAGCTTTCTTT	CASSFGTVTEAFF
TRBJ1-3	.	.	TRBV10-3	TGTGCCATCAGGCACTCTGGAAACACCATATATTTT	CAIRHSGNTIYF
TRBJ1-1	many	.	TRBV20-1	TGCAGTGCTAGTGTAAGGGGTTCAGCTTTCTTT	CSASVRGSAFF
TRBJ2-7	many	.	TRBV5-4	TGTGCCAGCAGCTTGGTCGGGATAGACGAGCAGTACTTC	CASSLVGIDEQYF
TRBJ2-5	few	TRBD1	TRBV11-2	TGTGCCAGCAGCCGGGACAGGGGAGTGCTGGAGACCCAGTACTTC	CASSRDRGVLETQYF
TRBJ2-2	few	TRBD2	TRBV29-1	TGCAGCGTCCTTAGCGGGATGAGCACCGGGGAGCTGTTTTTT	CSVLSGMSTGELFF
TRBJ1-1	.	.	TRBV7-9	TGTGTCAGCTGCTTAATACCGGGTGAAGCTTTCTTT	CVSCLIPGEAFF
TRBJ2-7	.	.	TRBV11-2	TGTGCCAGCAGCTCCGACCACCCGCCCTACGAGCAGTACTTC	CASSSDHPPYEQYF
TRBJ1-2	many	.	TRBV9	TGTGCCAGCAGCGTAGCTCCGGGATTGGACTATGGCTACACCTTC	CASSVAPGLDYGYTF
TRBJ1-4	.	.	TRBV29-1	TGCAGCCTGGGACGCGACGGTCCTAATGAAAAACTGTTTTTT	CSLGRDGPNEKLFF
TRBJ2-5	.	.	TRBV4-1	TGTGCCAGCAGCCAAGACTTGGCAAACCAAGAGACCCAGTACTTC	CASSQDLANQETQYF
TRBJ2-5	.	TRBD1	TRBV7-2	TGTGCCAGCAGCTCCGGGACAGGGGAGTCGGAGACCCAGTACTTC	CASSSGTGESETQYF
TRBJ2-5	.	TRBD2	TRBV10-3	TGTGCCACCGGTCGGACTAGCGGGTCATCTTTGGAAGAGACCCAGTACTTC	CATGRTSGSSLEETQYF
TRBJ1-1	many	.	TRBV29-1	TGCAGCGTTTCACAGGCTCGGCACACTGAAGCTTTCTTT	CSVSQARHTEAFF
TRBJ1-6	.	TRBD1	TRBV10-3	TGTGCTGGCAGGGGGAATCACCTGAGTTCACCCCTCCACTTT	CAGRGNHLSSPLHF
TRBJ1-2	.	.	TRBV27	TGTGCCAGCAGGTCGGCCTATGGCTACACCTTC	CASRSAYGYTF
TRBJ1-4	many	.	TRBV7-6	TGTGCCAGCAGCCCATGGACAGAAGAGGATGAAAAACTGTTTTTT	CASSPWTEEDEKLFF
TRBJ2-7	.	.	TRBV5-6	TGTGCCAGCAGCGCAGACGGAGACTACGAGCAGTACTTC	CASSADGDYEQYF
TRBJ2-5	many	.	TRBV20-1	TGCAGTGCTAGAGGCGTGGGGAGGCAAGAGACCCAGTACTTC	CSARGVGRQETQYF
TRBJ2-7	many	.	TRBV29-1	TGCAGCGTTGTTAGCGGTGAGGCCTACGAGCAGTACTTC	CSVVSGEAYEQYF
TRBJ1-4	.	TRBD1	TRBV25-1	TGTGCCAGCTCACTAAGGGGGACAGATGAAAAACTGTTTTTT	CASSLRGTDEKLFF
TRBJ1-1	.	.	TRBV7-9	TGTGCCAGCAGCCAAGTTGGGGGTGATGAAGCTTTCTTT	CASSQVGGDEAFF
TRBJ1-3	few	.	TRBV20-1	TGCAGTGCTAAGCCCGGGGCGGCAGGGACTGGAAACACCATATATTTT	CSAKPGAAGTGNTIYF